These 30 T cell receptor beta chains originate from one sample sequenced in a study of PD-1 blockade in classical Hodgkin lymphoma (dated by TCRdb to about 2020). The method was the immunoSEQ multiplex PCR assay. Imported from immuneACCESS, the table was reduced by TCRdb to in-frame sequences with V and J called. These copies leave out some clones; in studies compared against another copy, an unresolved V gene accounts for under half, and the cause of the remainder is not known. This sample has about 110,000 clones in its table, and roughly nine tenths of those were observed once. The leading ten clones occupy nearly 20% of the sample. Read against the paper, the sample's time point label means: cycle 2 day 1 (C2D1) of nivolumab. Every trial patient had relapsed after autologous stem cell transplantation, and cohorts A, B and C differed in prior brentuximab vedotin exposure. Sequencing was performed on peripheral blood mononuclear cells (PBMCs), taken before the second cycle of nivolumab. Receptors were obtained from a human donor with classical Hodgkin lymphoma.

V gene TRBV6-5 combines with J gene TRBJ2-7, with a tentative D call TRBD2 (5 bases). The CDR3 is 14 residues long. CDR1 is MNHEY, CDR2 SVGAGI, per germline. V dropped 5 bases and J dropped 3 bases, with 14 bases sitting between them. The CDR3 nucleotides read TGTGCCAGCAGTACCCCGGGATTCTACTACGAGCAGTACTTC. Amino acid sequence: CASSTPGFYYEQYF.

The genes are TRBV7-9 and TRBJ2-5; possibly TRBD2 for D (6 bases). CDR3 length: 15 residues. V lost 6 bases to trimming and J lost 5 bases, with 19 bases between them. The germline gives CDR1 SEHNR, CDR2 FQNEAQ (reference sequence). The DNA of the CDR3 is TGTGCCAGCAGTAACGGCGGGATAGTACGGGAGACCCAGTACTTC. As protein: CASSNGGIVRETQYF.

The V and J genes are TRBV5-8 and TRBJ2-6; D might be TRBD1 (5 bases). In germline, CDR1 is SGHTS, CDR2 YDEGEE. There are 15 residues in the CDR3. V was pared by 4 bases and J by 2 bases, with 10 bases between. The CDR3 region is CASSSVRAGANVLTF. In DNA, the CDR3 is TGTGCCAGCAGCAGCGTCAGGGCTGGGGCCAACGTCCTGACTTTC.

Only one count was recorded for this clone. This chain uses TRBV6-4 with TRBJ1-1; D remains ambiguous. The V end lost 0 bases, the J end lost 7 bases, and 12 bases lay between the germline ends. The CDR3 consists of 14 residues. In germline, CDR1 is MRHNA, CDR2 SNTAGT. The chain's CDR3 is CASSDSTAGHEAFF. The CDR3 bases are TGTGCCAGCAGTGACTCGACCGCGGGCCATGAAGCTTTCTTT.

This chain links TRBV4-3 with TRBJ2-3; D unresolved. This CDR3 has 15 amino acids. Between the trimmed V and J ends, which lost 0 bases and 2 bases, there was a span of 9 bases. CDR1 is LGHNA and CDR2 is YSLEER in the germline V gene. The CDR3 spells CASSQDPADTDTQYF. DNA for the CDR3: TGCGCCAGCAGCCAAGATCCAGCAGACACAGATACGCAGTATTTT.

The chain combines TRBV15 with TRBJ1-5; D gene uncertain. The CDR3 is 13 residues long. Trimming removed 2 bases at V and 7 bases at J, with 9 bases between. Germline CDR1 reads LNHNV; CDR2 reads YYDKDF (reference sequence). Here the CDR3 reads CATSRPNEQPQHF. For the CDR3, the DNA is TGTGCCACCAGCAGACCAAATGAACAGCCCCAGCATTTT.

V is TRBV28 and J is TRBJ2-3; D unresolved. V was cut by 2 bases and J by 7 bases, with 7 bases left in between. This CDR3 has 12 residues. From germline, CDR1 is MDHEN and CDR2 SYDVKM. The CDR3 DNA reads TGTGCCAGCAGTTTAGCCAGAAATACGCAGTATTTT. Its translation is CASSLARNTQYF.

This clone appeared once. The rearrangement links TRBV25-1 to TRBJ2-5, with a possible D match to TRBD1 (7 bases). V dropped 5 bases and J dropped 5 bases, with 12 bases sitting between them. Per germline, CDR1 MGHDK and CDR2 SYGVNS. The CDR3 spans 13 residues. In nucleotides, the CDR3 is TGTGCCAGCAGTTTTGCAGGGGGGGAGACCCAGTACTTC. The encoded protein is CASSFAGGETQYF.

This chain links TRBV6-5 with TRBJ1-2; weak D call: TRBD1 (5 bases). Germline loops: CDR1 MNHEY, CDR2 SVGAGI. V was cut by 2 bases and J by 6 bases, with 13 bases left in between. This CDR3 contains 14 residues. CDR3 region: CASSYGASGDGYTF. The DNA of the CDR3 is TGTGCCAGCAGTTACGGGGCATCGGGGGATGGCTACACCTTC.

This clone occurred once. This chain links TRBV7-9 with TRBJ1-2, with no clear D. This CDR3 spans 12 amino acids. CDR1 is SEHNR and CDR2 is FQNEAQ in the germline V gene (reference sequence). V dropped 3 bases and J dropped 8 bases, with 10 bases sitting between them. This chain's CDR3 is CASSFLGKGYTF. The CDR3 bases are TGTGCCAGCAGCTTTTTGGGAAAGGGCTACACCTTC.

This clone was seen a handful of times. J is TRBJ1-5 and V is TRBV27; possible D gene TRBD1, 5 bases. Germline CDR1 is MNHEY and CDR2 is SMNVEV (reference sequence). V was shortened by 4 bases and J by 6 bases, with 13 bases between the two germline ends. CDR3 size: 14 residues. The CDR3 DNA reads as TGTGCCAGCAGTTCAGGGTTAGAGGGTCAGCCCCAGCATTTT. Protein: CASSSGLEGQPQHF.

The CDR3 DNA follows: TGTGCCAGCAGTTACGGCCCAAACAATGAGCAGTTCTTC. Its translation: CASSYGPNNEQFF. The V call is TRBV6-6, the J call TRBJ2-1; D gene uncertain. The CDR3 is 13 amino acids. Germline CDR1 MNHNY, CDR2 SVGAGI (reference sequence). V lost 2 bases to trimming and J lost 5 bases, with 7 bases between them.

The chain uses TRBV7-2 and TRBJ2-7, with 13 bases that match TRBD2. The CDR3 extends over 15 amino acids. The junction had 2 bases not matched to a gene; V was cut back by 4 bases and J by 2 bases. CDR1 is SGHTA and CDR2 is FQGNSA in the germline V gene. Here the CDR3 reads CASSSGTSGTYEQYF. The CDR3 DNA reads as TGTGCCAGCAGCTCCGGGACTAGCGGGACCTACGAGCAGTACTTC.

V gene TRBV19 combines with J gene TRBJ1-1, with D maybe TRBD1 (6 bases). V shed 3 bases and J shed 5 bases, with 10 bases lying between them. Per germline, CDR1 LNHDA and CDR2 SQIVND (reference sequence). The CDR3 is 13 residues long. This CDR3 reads CASSIGGETEAFF. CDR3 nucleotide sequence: TGTGCCAGTAGTATTGGGGGCGAAACTGAAGCTTTCTTT. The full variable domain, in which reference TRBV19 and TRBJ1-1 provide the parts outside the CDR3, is DGGITQSPKYLFRKEGQNVTLSCEQNLNHDAMYWYRQDPGQGLRLIYYSQIVNDFQKGDIAEGYSVSREKKESFPLTVTSAQKNPTAFYLCASSIGGETEAFFGQGTRLTVV.

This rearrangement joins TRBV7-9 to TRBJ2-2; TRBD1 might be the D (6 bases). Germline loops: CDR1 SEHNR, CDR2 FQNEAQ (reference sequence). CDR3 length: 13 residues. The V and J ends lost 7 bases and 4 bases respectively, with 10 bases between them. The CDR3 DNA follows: TGTGCCAGCACCCCGGACAGCACCGGGGAGCTGTTTTTT. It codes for CASTPDSTGELFF. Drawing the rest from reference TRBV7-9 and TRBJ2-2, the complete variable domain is DTGVSQNPRHKITKRGQNVTFRCDPISEHNRLYWYRQTLGQGPEFLTYFQNEAQLEKSRLLSDRFSAERPKGSFSTLEIQRTEQGDSAMYLCASTPDSTGELFFGEGSRLTVL.

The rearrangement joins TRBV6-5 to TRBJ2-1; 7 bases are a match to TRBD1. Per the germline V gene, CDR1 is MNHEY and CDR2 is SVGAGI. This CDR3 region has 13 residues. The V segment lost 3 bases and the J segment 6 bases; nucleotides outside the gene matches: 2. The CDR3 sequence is CASSYTGANEQFF. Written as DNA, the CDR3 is TGTGCCAGCAGTTATACAGGGGCCAATGAGCAGTTCTTC.

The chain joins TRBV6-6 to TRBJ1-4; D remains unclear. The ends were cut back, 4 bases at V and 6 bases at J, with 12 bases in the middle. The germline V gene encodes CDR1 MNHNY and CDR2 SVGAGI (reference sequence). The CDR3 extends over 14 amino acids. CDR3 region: CASSLTSVDEKLFF. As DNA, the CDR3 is TGTGCCAGCAGTTTGACGTCTGTGGATGAAAAACTGTTTTTT.

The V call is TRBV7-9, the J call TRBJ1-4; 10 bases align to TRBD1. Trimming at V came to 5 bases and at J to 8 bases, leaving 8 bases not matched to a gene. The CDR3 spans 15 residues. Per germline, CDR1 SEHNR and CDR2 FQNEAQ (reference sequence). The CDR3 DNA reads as TGTGCCAGCAGCAAAGGGGACAGGGGTAGGGAAAAACTGTTTTTT. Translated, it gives CASSKGDRGREKLFF.

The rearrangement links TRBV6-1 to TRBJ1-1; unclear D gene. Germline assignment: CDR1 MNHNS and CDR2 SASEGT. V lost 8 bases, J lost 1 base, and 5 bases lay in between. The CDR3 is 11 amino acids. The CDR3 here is CASGKNTEAFF. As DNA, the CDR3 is TGTGCCAGCGGAAAGAACACTGAAGCTTTCTTT.

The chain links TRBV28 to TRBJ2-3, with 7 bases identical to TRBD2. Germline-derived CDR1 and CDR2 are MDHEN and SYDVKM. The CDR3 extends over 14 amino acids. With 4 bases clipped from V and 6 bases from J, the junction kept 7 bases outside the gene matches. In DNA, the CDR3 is TGTGCCAGCAGTTCCGGACTAGACCCCGATACGCAGTATTTT. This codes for CASSSGLDPDTQYF.

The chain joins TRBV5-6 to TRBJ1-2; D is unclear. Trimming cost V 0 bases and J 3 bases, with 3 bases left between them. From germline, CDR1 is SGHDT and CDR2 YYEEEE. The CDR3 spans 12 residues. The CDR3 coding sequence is TGTGCCAGCAGCTTGGAGTACTATGGCTACACCTTC. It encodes CASSLEYYGYTF.

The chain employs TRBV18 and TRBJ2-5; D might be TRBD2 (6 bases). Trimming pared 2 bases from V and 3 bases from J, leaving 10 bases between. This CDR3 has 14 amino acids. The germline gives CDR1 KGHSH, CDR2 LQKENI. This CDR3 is CASSPTGTEETQYF. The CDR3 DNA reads TGTGCCAGCTCACCAACCGGGACTGAAGAGACCCAGTACTTC. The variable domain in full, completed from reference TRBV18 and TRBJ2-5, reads NAGVMQNPRHLVRRRGQEARLRCSPMKGHSHVYWYRQLPEEGLKFMVYLQKENIIDESGMPKERFSAEFPKEGPSILRIQQVVRGDSAAYFCASSPTGTEETQYFGPGTRLLVL.

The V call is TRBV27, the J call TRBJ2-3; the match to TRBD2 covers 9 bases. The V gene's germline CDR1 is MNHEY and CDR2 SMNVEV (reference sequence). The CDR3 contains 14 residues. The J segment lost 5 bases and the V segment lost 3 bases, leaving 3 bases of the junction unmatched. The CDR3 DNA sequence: TGTGCCAGCAGTTTGGGGACTAGCCGAGATACGCAGTATTTT. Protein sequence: CASSLGTSRDTQYF.

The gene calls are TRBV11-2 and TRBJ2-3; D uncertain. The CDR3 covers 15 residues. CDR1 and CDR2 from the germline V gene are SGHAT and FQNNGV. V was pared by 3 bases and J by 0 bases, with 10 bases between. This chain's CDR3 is CASSLGYASTDTQYF. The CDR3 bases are TGTGCCAGCAGCTTGGGCTACGCTAGCACAGATACGCAGTATTTT.

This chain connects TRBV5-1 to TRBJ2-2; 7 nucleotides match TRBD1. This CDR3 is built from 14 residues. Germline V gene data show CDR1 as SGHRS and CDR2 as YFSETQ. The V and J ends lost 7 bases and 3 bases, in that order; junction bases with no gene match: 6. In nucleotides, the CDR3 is TGCGCCAGCTCTAGGACAGGAGACACCGGGGAGCTGTTTTTT. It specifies CASSRTGDTGELFF. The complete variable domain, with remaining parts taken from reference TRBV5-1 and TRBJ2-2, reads KAGVTQTPRYLIKTRGQQVTLSCSPISGHRSVSWYQQTPGQGLQFLFEYFSETQRNKGNFPGRFSGRQFSNSRSEMNVSTLELGDSALYLCASSRTGDTGELFFGEGSRLTVL.

CDR3 DNA sequence: TGTGCCAGCAGCCTATCCGGGACAGGGGGTTCTCAGCCCCAGCATTTT. Its translation: CASSLSGTGGSQPQHF. The chain carries TRBV5-4 and TRBJ1-5; 11 bases line up with TRBD1. Germline assignment: CDR1 SGHNT and CDR2 YYREEE (reference sequence). Germline trimming cut 4 bases from V and 6 bases from J; bases unmatched to any gene: 9. The CDR3 length is 16 residues. Together with reference TRBV5-4 and TRBJ1-5, the CDR3 gives the full variable domain: ETGVTQSPTHLIKTRGQQVTLRCSSQSGHNTVSWYQQALGQGPQFIFQYYREEENGRGNFPPRFSGLQFPNYSSELNVNALELDDSALYLCASSLSGTGGSQPQHFGDGTRLSIL.

The DNA of the CDR3 is TGTGCCAGCAGCTTCGGTGACAGAGCGAACACTGAAGCTTTCTTT. This codes for CASSFGDRANTEAFF. This sequence joins TRBV7-9 and TRBJ1-1; perhaps TRBD1 as D (5 bases). CDR3 size: 15 residues. Germline V lookup: CDR1 SEHNR, CDR2 FQNEAQ (reference sequence). The ends were cut back, 3 bases at V and 1 base at J, with 12 bases in the middle.

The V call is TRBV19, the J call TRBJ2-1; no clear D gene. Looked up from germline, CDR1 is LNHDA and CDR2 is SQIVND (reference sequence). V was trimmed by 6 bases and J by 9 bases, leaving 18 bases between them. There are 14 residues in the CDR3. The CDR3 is CASSDAPQMGEQFF. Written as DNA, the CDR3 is TGTGCCAGTAGCGACGCCCCTCAGATGGGTGAGCAGTTCTTC. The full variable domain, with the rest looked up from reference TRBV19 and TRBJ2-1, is DGGITQSPKYLFRKEGQNVTLSCEQNLNHDAMYWYRQDPGQGLRLIYYSQIVNDFQKGDIAEGYSVSREKKESFPLTVTSAQKNPTAFYLCASSDAPQMGEQFFGPGTRLTVL.

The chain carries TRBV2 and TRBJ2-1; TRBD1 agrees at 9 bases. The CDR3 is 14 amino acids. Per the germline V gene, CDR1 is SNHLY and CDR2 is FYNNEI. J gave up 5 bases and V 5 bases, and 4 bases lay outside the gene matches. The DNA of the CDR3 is TGTGCCAGCAGTACAGGGGGCCGGAACAATGAGCAGTTCTTC. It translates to CASSTGGRNNEQFF.

The CDR3 nucleotides are TGTGCCAGCAGCTCAGGGGCTTCTGGAAACACCATATATTTT. Translating it yields CASSSGASGNTIYF. The gene calls are TRBV7-7 and TRBJ1-3; possible D gene TRBD1, 6 bases. CDR3 length equals 14 residues. V gave up 4 bases and J gave up 1 base, with 8 bases separating them. Germline V lookup: CDR1 SSHAT, CDR2 FNYEAQ (reference sequence).